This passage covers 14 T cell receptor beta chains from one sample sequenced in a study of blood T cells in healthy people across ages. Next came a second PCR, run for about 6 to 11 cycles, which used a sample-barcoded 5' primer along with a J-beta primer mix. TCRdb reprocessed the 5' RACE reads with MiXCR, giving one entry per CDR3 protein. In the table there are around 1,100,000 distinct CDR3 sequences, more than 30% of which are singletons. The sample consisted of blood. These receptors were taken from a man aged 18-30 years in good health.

CDR3 loop: CASSAFPGDRNTEAFF. CDR3 DNA sequence: TGTGCCAGCAGTGCCTTCCCGGGGGACAGAAACACTGAAGCTTTCTTT. The chain couples TRBV25-1 to TRBJ1-1; TRBD1 agrees at 7 bases. CDR1 MGHDK and CDR2 SYGVNS come from the germline V gene. Trimming took 4 bases from V and 2 from J; bases not matched to a gene: 10. The CDR3 totals 16 residues.

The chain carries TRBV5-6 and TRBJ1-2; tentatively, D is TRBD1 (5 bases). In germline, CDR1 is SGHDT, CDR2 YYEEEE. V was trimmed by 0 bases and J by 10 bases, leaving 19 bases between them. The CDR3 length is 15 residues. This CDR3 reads CASSLAGTEVFYYTF. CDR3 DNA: TGTGCCAGCAGCTTGGCCGGGACGGAAGTTTTTTACTACACCTTC.

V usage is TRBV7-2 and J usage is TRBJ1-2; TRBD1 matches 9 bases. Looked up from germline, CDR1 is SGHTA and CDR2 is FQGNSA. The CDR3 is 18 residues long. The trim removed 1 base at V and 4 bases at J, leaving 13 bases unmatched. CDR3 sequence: CASSLGYRGLDRSYGYTF. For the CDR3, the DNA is TGTGCCAGCAGCTTAGGATACAGGGGGCTGGATCGGAGCTATGGCTACACCTTC. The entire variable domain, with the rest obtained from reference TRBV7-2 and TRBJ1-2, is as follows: GAGVSQSPSNKVTEKGKDVELRCDPISGHTALYWYRQSLGQGLEFLIYFQGNSAPDKSGLPSDRFSAERTGGSVSTLTIQRTQQEDSAVYLCASSLGYRGLDRSYGYTFGSGTRLTVV.

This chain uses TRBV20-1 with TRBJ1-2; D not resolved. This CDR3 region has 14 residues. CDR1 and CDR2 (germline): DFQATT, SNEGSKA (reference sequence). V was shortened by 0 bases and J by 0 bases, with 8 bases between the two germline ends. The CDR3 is CSARDVRANYGYTF. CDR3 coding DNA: TGCAGTGCTAGAGATGTACGAGCTAACTATGGCTACACCTTC.

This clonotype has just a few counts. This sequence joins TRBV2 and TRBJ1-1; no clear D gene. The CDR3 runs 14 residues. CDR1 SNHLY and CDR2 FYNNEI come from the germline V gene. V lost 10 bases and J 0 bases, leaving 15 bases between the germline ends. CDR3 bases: TGTGCCACCCAAGTCCGGGCACTGAACACTGAAGCTTTCTTT. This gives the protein CATQVRALNTEAFF.

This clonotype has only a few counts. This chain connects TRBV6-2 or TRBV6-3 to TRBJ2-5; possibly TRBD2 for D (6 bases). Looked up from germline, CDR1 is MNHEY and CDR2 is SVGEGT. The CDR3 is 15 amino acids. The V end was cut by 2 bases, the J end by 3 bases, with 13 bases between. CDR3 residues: CASSYPDIAEETQYF. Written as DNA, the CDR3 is TGTGCCAGCAGTTACCCGGATATAGCGGAAGAGACCCAGTACTTC.

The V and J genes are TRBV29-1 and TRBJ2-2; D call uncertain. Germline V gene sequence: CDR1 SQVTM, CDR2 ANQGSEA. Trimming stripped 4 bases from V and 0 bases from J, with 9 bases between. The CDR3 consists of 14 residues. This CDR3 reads CSVGKGSNTGELFF. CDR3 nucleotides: TGCAGCGTTGGGAAAGGGTCGAACACCGGGGAGCTGTTTTTT.

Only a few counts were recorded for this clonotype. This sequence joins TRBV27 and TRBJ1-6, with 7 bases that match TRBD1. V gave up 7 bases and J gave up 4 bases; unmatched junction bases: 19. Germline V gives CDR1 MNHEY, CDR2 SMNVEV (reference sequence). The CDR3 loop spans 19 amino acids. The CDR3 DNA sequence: TGTGCCAGCACTCTTAAGGGGGCAGAACCTATCAGATATAATTCACCCCTCCACTTT. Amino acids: CASTLKGAEPIRYNSPLHF.

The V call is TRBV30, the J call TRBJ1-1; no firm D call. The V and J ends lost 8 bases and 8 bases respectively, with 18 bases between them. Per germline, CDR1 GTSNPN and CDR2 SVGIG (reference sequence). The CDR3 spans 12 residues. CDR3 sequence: CALDFGEREAFF. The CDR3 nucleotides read TGTGCCCTCGACTTCGGCGAACGCGAAGCTTTCTTT.

The chain's CDR3 is CASSSWTSVNEQYF. The CDR3 coding sequence is TGTGCCAGCAGCTCCTGGACTAGCGTCAATGAGCAGTACTTC. V gene TRBV11-2 combines with J gene TRBJ2-7; TRBD2 matches at 9 bases. V lost 4 bases and J lost 7; bases outside the gene matches: 8. Germline CDR1 is SGHAT and CDR2 is FQNNGV. The CDR3 loop spans 14 amino acids. Full variable domain (rest looked up from reference TRBV11-2 and TRBJ2-7): EAGVAQSPRYKIIEKRQSVAFWCNPISGHATLYWYQQILGQGPKLLIQFQNNGVVDDSQLPKDRFSAERLKGVDSTLKIQPAKLEDSAVYLCASSSWTSVNEQYFGPGTRLTVT.

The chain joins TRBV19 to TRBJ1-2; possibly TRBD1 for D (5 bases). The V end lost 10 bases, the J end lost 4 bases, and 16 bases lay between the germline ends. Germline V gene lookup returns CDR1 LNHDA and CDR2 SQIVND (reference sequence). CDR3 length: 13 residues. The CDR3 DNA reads TGTGCCACCCTAGACAGCGTGCCCTATGGCTACACCTTC. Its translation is CATLDSVPYGYTF.

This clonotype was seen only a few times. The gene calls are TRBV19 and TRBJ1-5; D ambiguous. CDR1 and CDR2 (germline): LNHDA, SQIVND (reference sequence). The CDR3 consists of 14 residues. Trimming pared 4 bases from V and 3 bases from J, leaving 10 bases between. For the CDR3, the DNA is TGTGCCAGTAGTAAGGGCCGGATCAATCAGCCCCAGCATTTT. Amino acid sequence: CASSKGRINQPQHF.

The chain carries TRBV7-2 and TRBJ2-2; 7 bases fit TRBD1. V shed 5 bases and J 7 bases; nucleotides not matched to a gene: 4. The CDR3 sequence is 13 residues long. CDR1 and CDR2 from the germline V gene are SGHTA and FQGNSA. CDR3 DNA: TGTGCCAGCAGCCAACAGGGGAACGGGGAGCTGTTTTTT. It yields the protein CASSQQGNGELFF. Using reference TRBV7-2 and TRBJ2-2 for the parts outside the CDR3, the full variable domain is GAGVSQSPSNKVTEKGKDVELRCDPISGHTALYWYRQSLGQGLEFLIYFQGNSAPDKSGLPSDRFSAERTGGSVSTLTIQRTQQEDSAVYLCASSQQGNGELFFGEGSRLTVL.

The CDR3 nucleotides are TGTGCCAGCAGCGCCGGAGCAGGATGGGATGAGCAGTACTTC. It translates to CASSAGAGWDEQYF. The chain is built from TRBV9 and TRBJ2-7; no clear D gene. Germline values: CDR1 SGDLS, CDR2 YYNGEE. Trimming left V 3 bases short and J 7 bases short, with 17 bases between. There are 14 residues in the CDR3. The whole variable domain, remainder taken from reference TRBV9 and TRBJ2-7, is DSGVTQTPKHLITATGQRVTLRCSPRSGDLSVYWYQQSLDQGLQFLIQYYNGEERAKGNILERFSAQQFPDLHSELNLSSLELGDSALYFCASSAGAGWDEQYFGPGTRLTVT.